A single sample gave rise to the 18 T cell receptor beta chains below, sequenced in a study of beta chain features in type 1 diabetes. Reverse transcription of all isolated RNA meant that expressed TCRB transcripts were sequenced. This table comes from immunoSEQ multiplex PCR, and its TCRdb copy is limited to in-frame clones, with some not included. The sample has fewer than 650,000 clones, around a sixth seen once. The sample taken for sequencing was naive CD4+ T cells from blood. The receptors shown here come from a man between 18 and 29 years old in good health.

This clone showed up just a few times. V gene TRBV27 combines with J gene TRBJ1-5; 9 nucleotides align to TRBD1. Germline CDR1 MNHEY, CDR2 SMNVEV (reference sequence). This CDR3 region has 16 residues. After removal of 6 bases from V and 0 bases from J, the junction contained 6 bases not matched to a gene. The CDR3 DNA is TGTGCCAGCAGAGGGGACAGGGCTTCTAGCAATCAGCCCCAGCATTTT. Translated, it gives CASRGDRASSNQPQHF.

This clone was recorded a few times. The chain couples TRBV5-1 to TRBJ1-5; 8 bases fit TRBD1. The CDR3 is made up of 14 amino acids. Per germline, CDR1 SGHRS and CDR2 YFSETQ. J lost 3 bases, V lost 4 bases, and 3 bases had no gene match. The CDR3 coding sequence is TGCGCCAGCAGCACGGGACAGGCCAATCAGCCCCAGCATTTT. Its translation is CASSTGQANQPQHF.

The V gene is TRBV6-7, the J gene TRBJ1-2; D is uncertain. TRBV6-7 carries the ORF label, with uncertain function. V was cut by 4 bases and J by 4 bases, with 7 bases left in between. The CDR3 sequence is 12 residues long. The CDR3 DNA reads TGTGCCAGCAGTTTTCCTAGCTATGGCTACACCTTC. The encoded protein is CASSFPSYGYTF.

The V and J genes are TRBV11-2 and TRBJ1-1; possibly TRBD1 for D (5 bases). Trimming took off 3 bases at V and 1 base at J, with 9 bases between the two ends. Germline CDR1 is SGHAT and CDR2 is FQNNGV. This CDR3 is 14 amino acids long. The CDR3 DNA is TGTGCCAGCAGCTTCATGACAGAGAACACTGAAGCTTTCTTT. Encoded protein: CASSFMTENTEAFF.

This clone was seen only a few times. V and J are TRBV5-1 and TRBJ2-7; 13 positions agree with TRBD2. The CDR3 sequence is 14 residues long. Per germline, CDR1 SGHRS and CDR2 YFSETQ. The trim removed 4 bases at V and 3 bases at J, leaving 1 base unmatched. The CDR3 DNA is TGCGCCAGCAGCCGGACTAGCGGGGGCTACGAGCAGTACTTC. Amino acid sequence: CASSRTSGGYEQYF.

Remarks on this clone: The same CDR3 can be traced to other DNA sequences in this sample. This chain joins TRBV29-1 and TRBJ2-7, with D unclear. Germline values: CDR1 SQVTM, CDR2 ANQGSEA. V was clipped by 4 bases and J by 1 base, with 5 bases between them. The CDR3 loop spans 11 amino acids. CDR3 in DNA: TGCAGCGTTGGCCGTTCCTACGAGCAGTACTTC. Its translation is CSVGRSYEQYF.

This clone was counted only a few times. V usage is TRBV19 and J usage is TRBJ1-1; D uncertain. Trimming shortened V by 6 bases and J by 7 bases, and 12 bases separated the two germline ends. Germline V gene data show CDR1 as LNHDA and CDR2 as SQIVND (reference sequence). The CDR3 has 12 amino acids. The DNA for the CDR3 is TGTGCCAGTAGATGGGTCGGCGGTGAAGCTTTCTTT. Amino acids: CASRWVGGEAFF.

In its sample, this clone was seen a few times. The chain uses TRBV12-5 and TRBJ2-1; TRBD1 agrees at 7 bases. CDR1 and CDR2 (germline): LGHNT, FRNRAP. V dropped 0 bases and J dropped 3; count of bases not matched to a gene: 5. The CDR3 runs to 16 residues. CDR3 nucleotides: TGTGCTAGTGGTTTGGTACCGGGACAGAACTACAATGAGCAGTTCTTC. Its translation is CASGLVPGQNYNEQFF.

The rearrangement links TRBV25-1 to TRBJ2-7; the match to TRBD2 covers 11 bases. Germline CDR1 and CDR2: MGHDK and SYGVNS. The CDR3 covers 17 residues. V trimming: 7 bases; J trimming: 6 bases; junction bases outside the gene matches: 17. The CDR3 is CASTGGRLAGGRGEQYF. The CDR3 DNA sequence: TGTGCCAGCACAGGAGGCCGTCTAGCGGGAGGTCGGGGCGAGCAGTACTTC.

This clone has a count of ten or more. The rearrangement links TRBV23-1 to TRBJ1-4, with D uncertain. TRBV23-1 counts as an open reading frame of uncertain function. CDR3 size: 12 residues. With 6 bases removed from V and 10 bases from J, the gap between germline ends came to 12 bases. The CDR3 loop is CASRLLQGKLFF. DNA for the CDR3: TGCGCCAGCAGGCTCCTTCAAGGAAAACTGTTTTTT.

The CDR3 sequence: CASSLSRGLEGYTF. The DNA of the CDR3 is TGCGCCAGCAGCTTGTCCAGGGGGCTAGAAGGCTACACCTTC. The V gene is TRBV5-1, the J gene TRBJ1-2; TRBD1 matches at 8 bases. The V gene's germline CDR1 is SGHRS and CDR2 YFSETQ. This CDR3 has 14 amino acids. V lost 1 base, J lost 8 bases, and 7 bases stayed unmatched.

The genes are TRBV6-4 and TRBJ2-3; TRBD2 agrees at 7 bases. The CDR3 consists of 14 residues. Germline CDR1 MRHNA, CDR2 SNTAGT. Trimming cost V 8 bases and J 2 bases; bases outside gene matches: 7. In DNA, the CDR3 is TGTGCCAGCCGGAAACTAGCGTACACAGATACGCAGTATTTT. It translates to CASRKLAYTDTQYF.

This rearrangement joins TRBV28 to TRBJ2-1; either TRBD1 or TRBD2 may fit D (6 bases each). Deletions cut 2 bases from V and 0 bases from J, with 14 bases between. CDR1 MDHEN and CDR2 SYDVKM come from the germline V gene. The CDR3 contains 17 residues. CDR3 loop: CASSLRGAASSYNEQFF. In nucleotides, the CDR3 is TGTGCCAGCAGTTTAAGGGGGGCGGCGAGCTCCTACAATGAGCAGTTCTTC. Complete variable domain (other parts from reference TRBV28 and TRBJ2-1): DVKVTQSSRYLVKRTGEKVFLECVQDMDHENMFWYRQDPGLGLRLIYFSYDVKMKEKGDIPEGYSVSREKKERFSLILESASTNQTSMYLCASSLRGAASSYNEQFFGPGTRLTVL.

Comment on this clone: This may be a read error: a much more frequent sequence differs by one nucleotide. J is TRBJ2-5 and V is TRBV7-8, with no clear D. Judging by the DNA end, TRBJ2-7 fits better; the J call may be wrong. Per the germline V gene, CDR1 is SGHVS and CDR2 is FQNEAQ. The CDR3 spans 11 residues. This chain's CDR3 is CASSSRYEQYF. The CDR3 region has the DNA TGTGCCAGCAGCTCCCGCTACGAGCAGTACTTC.

The chain links TRBV11-2 to TRBJ1-2; 10 positions agree with TRBD1. Germline V gene data show CDR1 as SGHAT and CDR2 as FQNNGV. V lost 1 base to trimming and J lost 7 bases; unmatched junction nucleotides: 6. The CDR3 runs to 15 residues. The CDR3 region has the DNA TGTGCCAGCAGCTTAGCCGCGACAGGGGGCGGTGGCTACACCTTC. This gives the protein CASSLAATGGGGYTF.

In this sample, this clone turned up a few times. This chain links TRBV30 with TRBJ2-3; TRBD2 matches 8 bases. Germline values: CDR1 GTSNPN, CDR2 SVGIG (reference sequence). The CDR3 totals 17 residues. The junction had 11 bases not matched to a gene; V was cut back by 3 bases and J by 0 bases. CDR3 loop: CAWSASRTSFSTDTQYF. The DNA of the CDR3 is TGTGCCTGGAGCGCATCTCGGACTAGCTTTAGCACAGATACGCAGTATTTT.

The chain has TRBV7-3 and TRBJ2-1; 7 bases agree with TRBD2. Per germline, CDR1 SGHTA and CDR2 FQGTGA. The CDR3 is 14 amino acids. The J segment lost 7 bases and the V segment lost 2 bases, leaving 5 bases of the junction unmatched. The CDR3 protein is CASSLATSKNEQFF. In DNA, the CDR3 is TGTGCCAGCAGCTTAGCGACTAGCAAAAATGAGCAGTTCTTC.

The gene calls are TRBV12-5 and TRBJ1-1; D remains ambiguous. The germline V gene has CDR1 LGHNT and CDR2 FRNRAP. V was shortened by 1 base and J by 2 bases, with 5 bases between the two germline ends. The CDR3 runs to 13 residues. The CDR3 sequence is CASGLERNTEAFF. DNA of the CDR3: TGTGCTAGTGGTTTGGAGCGAAACACTGAAGCTTTCTTT.